The T cell receptor (beta chain) described here comes from a study of T-cell memory formation after mild COVID-19. Whole-study findings and limits: Prior to infection, memory already included some responding clones, suggesting cross-reactive memory joined. Later expanders leaned CD4+, whereas clones that contracted between day 15 and 85 were balanced CD4/CD8.

Points on this clonotype: What it binds is unknown.

Germline lookup yields CDR1 SGHTA and CDR2 FQGTGA. This CDR3 is 15 amino acids long. V was clipped by 3 bases and J by 3 bases; unmatched bases: 6. Barcoded TCR alpha and TCR beta cDNA libraries with UMIs came from 5'RACE using constant-segment primers. TCRdb called the 5' RACE reads again in MiXCR, with one record for every CDR3 protein. This table has approximately 390,000 distinct CDR3 sequences, 15% to 20% appearing once. The source is a man in his late teens or twenties who had mild COVID-19 (a few samples of this study predate the infection). Cell type and time point are not known. Sequencing used PBMCs or a T cell subset sorted from them (not recorded which). The J gene is TRBJ2-3, the V gene TRBV7-3; 7 nucleotides align to TRBD2. The CDR3 here is CASSFGGGLTDTQYF. The CDR3 DNA follows: TGTGCCAGCAGCTTTGGGGGGGGATTGACAGATACGCAGTATTTT.